Below are 18 T cell receptor beta chains sequenced from a single sample in a study of T-cell reconstitution after alpha-beta-depleted transplantation in children. Library preparation (for TCRbeta) was performed with unique molecular identifiers. A single record per CDR3 protein comes from TCRdb applying MiXCR to the PCR reads. The data show about 500,000 distinct CDR3 sequences, with less than 35% seen just once and less than 2.5% held by the top ten. The sequencing here drew on PBMCs from the stem cell graft donor, taken from the stem cell graft. The receptors here all came from a human donor who donated a stem cell graft to a child with aplastic anemia.

The gene calls are TRBV7-2 and TRBJ2-7, with 8 bases fitting TRBD2. Germline V CDR1 and CDR2: SGHTA, FQGNSA. The CDR3 sequence is 15 residues long. The ends lost 4 bases at V and 6 bases at J; junction bases unmatched: 11. The CDR3 is CASSSPGTRYGEQYF. The CDR3 DNA follows: TGTGCCAGCAGCTCCCCCGGGACTAGGTATGGCGAGCAGTACTTC. The entire variable domain, with the rest obtained from reference TRBV7-2 and TRBJ2-7, is as follows: GAGVSQSPSNKVTEKGKDVELRCDPISGHTALYWYRQSLGQGLEFLIYFQGNSAPDKSGLPSDRFSAERTGGSVSTLTIQRTQQEDSAVYLCASSSPGTRYGEQYFGPGTRLTVT.

J is TRBJ1-4 and V is TRBV7-2; D perhaps matches TRBD1 (6 bases). Trimming removed 1 base from V and 7 bases from J, with 13 bases in between. Germline loops: CDR1 SGHTA, CDR2 FQGNSA. This CDR3 is built from 15 residues. The CDR3 DNA sequence: TGTGCCAGCAGCTTAGGCGGGGGGCAGGGTGAAAAACTGTTTTTT. Amino acids: CASSLGGGQGEKLFF.

This clonotype has only a few counts. CDR3 amino acids: CASRLTGGYSPLHF. CDR3 DNA: TGTGCCAGCAGATTGACAGGGGGCTATTCACCCCTCCACTTT. This sequence joins TRBV12-3 or TRBV12-4 and TRBJ1-6, with TRBD1 matching 10 bases. After removal of 6 bases from V and 8 bases from J, the junction contained 4 bases not matched to a gene. The CDR3 spans 14 residues.

This clonotype was counted once. This chain links TRBV27 with TRBJ2-1, with 8 bases matching TRBD2. The CDR3 sequence is 19 residues long. Germline trimming cut 6 bases from V and 2 bases from J; bases unmatched to any gene: 18. CDR1 and CDR2 (germline): MNHEY, SMNVEV (reference sequence). The CDR3 sequence is CASSPRGVGAGGTYNEQFF. Written as DNA, the CDR3 is TGTGCCAGCAGCCCTCGGGGGGTCGGGGCGGGAGGAACCTACAATGAGCAGTTCTTC.

The rearrangement links TRBV29-1 to TRBJ1-1; D gene ambiguous. There are 11 residues in the CDR3. Per the germline V gene, CDR1 is SQVTM and CDR2 is ANQGSEA. Trimming stripped 0 bases from V and 8 bases from J, with 7 bases between. This chain's CDR3 is CSVEEAAEAFF. The CDR3 DNA sequence: TGCAGCGTTGAAGAGGCAGCCGAAGCTTTCTTT. Complete variable domain (other parts from reference TRBV29-1 and TRBJ1-1): SAVISQKPSRDICQRGTSLTIQCQVDSQVTMMFWYRQQPGQSLTLIATANQGSEATYESGFVIDKFPISRPNLTFSTLTVSNMSPEDSSIYLCSVEEAAEAFFGQGTRLTVV.

This clonotype was picked up a small number of times. This chain joins TRBV10-3 and TRBJ2-7, with D perhaps matching TRBD1 (5 bases). This CDR3 is built from 13 residues. V lost 5 bases, J lost 5 bases, and 13 bases lay in between. Germline CDR1 ENHRY, CDR2 SYGVKD. CDR3 DNA sequence: TGTGCCATCAGTTCATCAGGGTTCAACGAGCAGTACGTC. It specifies CAISSSGFNEQYV.

The J gene is TRBJ2-7, the V gene TRBV3-1, with a possible D match to TRBD2 (5 bases). The CDR3 loop spans 13 amino acids. Trimming left V 5 bases short and J 5 bases short, with 13 bases between. Germline CDR1 is LGHDT and CDR2 is YNNKEL (reference sequence). The CDR3 here is CASSFTGKNEQYV. Written as DNA, the CDR3 is TGTGCCAGCAGCTTCACCGGGAAGAACGAGCAGTACGTC.

Remarks on this clonotype: A single base separates this from a much larger clone, so it may be a read error. This chain uses TRBV11-3 with TRBJ2-3; 8 bases are shared with TRBD1. The CDR3 has 13 amino acids. Trimming cost V 5 bases and J 4 bases; bases outside gene matches: 2. The germline V gene has CDR1 SGHNT and CDR2 YENEEA. DNA for the CDR3: TGTGCCAGCAGCCCGGACAGGGCAGATACGCAGTATTTT. Protein product: CASSPDRADTQYF.

This clonotype was detected only once. The rearrangement links TRBV12-3 or TRBV12-4 to TRBJ2-7; 8 bases fit TRBD1. The V gene end was trimmed by 4 bases and the J gene end by 3 bases; junction bases not matched to a gene: 8. The CDR3 loop spans 15 amino acids. In nucleotides, the CDR3 is TGTGCCAGCAGTTCACCGGGACAGGTGATCTACGAGCAGTACTTC. It is translated as CASSSPGQVIYEQYF.

There are a few counts of this clonotype. The rearrangement uses TRBV20-1 and TRBJ2-1, with D possibly matching TRBD2 (6 bases). This CDR3 region has 15 residues. CDR1 and CDR2 from the germline V gene are DFQATT and SNEGSKA (reference sequence). Trimming shortened V by 3 bases and J by 7 bases, and 19 bases separated the two germline ends. This CDR3 is CSARPPSAASNEQFF. The CDR3 bases are TGCAGTGCTAGGCCCCCTAGCGCCGCATCAAATGAGCAGTTCTTC.

This chain joins TRBV28 and TRBJ1-1; D possibly corresponds to TRBD1 (5 bases). The CDR3 is made up of 15 amino acids. Between the trimmed V and J ends, which lost 9 bases and 0 bases, there was a span of 17 bases. Per germline, CDR1 MDHEN and CDR2 SYDVKM. The CDR3 sequence is CASSRWDFMNTEAFF. Written as DNA, the CDR3 is TGTGCCAGTAGCCGGTGGGACTTTATGAACACTGAAGCTTTCTTT.

This sequence joins TRBV7-2 and TRBJ2-2, with 8 positions matching TRBD2. The CDR3 has 15 amino acids. Germline trimming cut 2 bases from V and 4 bases from J; bases unmatched to any gene: 3. The V gene's germline CDR1 is SGHTA and CDR2 FQGNSA. CDR3 region: CASSLSGRITGELFF. CDR3 DNA sequence: TGTGCCAGCAGCTTAAGCGGGAGAATCACCGGGGAGCTGTTTTTT.

This chain links TRBV12-3 or TRBV12-4 with TRBJ2-3; 14 positions agree with TRBD2. The CDR3 runs 16 residues. V trimming: 6 bases; J trimming: 7 bases; junction bases outside the gene matches: 9. The CDR3 spells CASRGTSGRDVHTQYF. CDR3 DNA: TGTGCCAGCAGGGGGACTAGCGGGAGAGATGTACATACGCAGTATTTT.

This clonotype occurred a few times. The genes are TRBV4-2 and TRBJ1-4; 9 bases line up with TRBD1. After removal of 2 bases from V and 7 bases from J, the junction contained 2 bases not matched to a gene. Germline loops: CDR1 LGHNA, CDR2 YNFKEQ. CDR3 length equals 14 residues. In DNA, the CDR3 is TGTGCCAGCAGCCAAAGGGACAGGGTTGAAAAACTGTTTTTT. This translates into CASSQRDRVEKLFF.

The V call is TRBV7-2, the J call TRBJ2-1; 11 nucleotides line up with TRBD2. J lost 2 bases, V lost 5 bases, and 5 bases had no gene match. The CDR3 sequence is 16 residues long. Germline lookup yields CDR1 SGHTA and CDR2 FQGNSA. CDR3 sequence: CASSHSGRAAYNEQFF. Here the CDR3 DNA reads TGTGCCAGCAGCCATAGCGGGAGGGCCGCCTACAATGAGCAGTTCTTC. Using reference TRBV7-2 and TRBJ2-1 for the parts outside the CDR3, the full variable domain is GAGVSQSPSNKVTEKGKDVELRCDPISGHTALYWYRQSLGQGLEFLIYFQGNSAPDKSGLPSDRFSAERTGGSVSTLTIQRTQQEDSAVYLCASSHSGRAAYNEQFFGPGTRLTVL.

This clonotype appeared a few times. The CDR3 region has the DNA TGTGCCAGCAGCTCCGACAGGCTCGAGCAGTACTTC. It is translated as CASSSDRLEQYF. V gene TRBV7-6 combines with J gene TRBJ2-7, with a weak D call TRBD1 (6 bases). Germline loops: CDR1 SGHVS, CDR2 FNYEAQ. V dropped 4 bases and J dropped 6 bases, with 10 bases sitting between them. The CDR3 is made up of 12 amino acids.

This clonotype has only a few counts. The rearrangement links TRBV12-3 or TRBV12-4 to TRBJ1-1; 7 nucleotides agree with TRBD1. This CDR3 region has 14 residues. V lost 8 bases, J lost 5 bases, and 11 bases stayed unmatched. In nucleotides, the CDR3 is TGTGCCAGCGGACAACAGGGGTTGAGGACTGAAGCTTTCTTT. Translating it yields CASGQQGLRTEAFF.

V gene TRBV6-2 or TRBV6-3 combines with J gene TRBJ1-5; D is perhaps TRBD1 (6 bases). The CDR3 consists of 12 residues. Germline V gene lookup returns CDR1 MNHEY and CDR2 SVGEGT. Deletions cut 5 bases from V and 12 bases from J, with 14 bases between. This chain's CDR3 is CASSLGGANQHF. The CDR3 DNA follows: TGTGCCAGCAGTCTCGGGGGGGCCAACCAGCATTTT.